This TCR beta chain was documented in a study of shared clonotypes between healthy human individuals (dated by TCRdb to 2018 to 2021). Context from the whole study: A few men and a couple of women, aged 18 to 49 years, made up the cohort. Blood TCR repertoires of about five healthy adults were deeply sequenced to estimate repertoire size and the extent of clonotype sharing between individuals. For each donor, CD4 naive and CD4 memory were each run on three plates, CD8 naive on two plates, and CD8 memory on one plate. Per donor, leukapheresis produced somewhere between about 0.9 and 9.5 billion PBMCs. To increase sequencing depth and limit assay-specific biases, TCR repertoire library preparation and sequencing were carried out by different laboratories using diverse techniques. Study-level results and caveats: Even with the large sequencing depth, rarefaction of the sorted-subset datasets indicated that sequencing was incomplete. Compared with non-shared clonotypes, the clonotypes found in all four sorted-subset donors had higher generation probabilities. Pairwise subsampling indicated that sequencing depth was expected to affect the degree of clonotype sharing among donors. When a few donors were compared, the shared fraction of clonotypes was around 5.1% for naive CD4, about 4% for naive CD8, about 2.4% for memory CD4, and about 0.36% for memory CD8. Sampling was restricted to blood, and TCR repertoires in tissues likely differ from the TCR repertoires found in blood. The small number of donors limited the genetic and exposure-history diversity represented. Naive subsets generally had larger estimated clonotype richness than memory subsets did.

For the CD8 naive samples, CD45RO-negative cells were positively selected for CCR7, yielding a CD45RA+CCR7+ population from which TemRA cells were excluded. The donors were healthy, HIV-negative adults with no recently reported acute infections or vaccinations. All donors were Caucasian adults living in Nashville, Tennessee, USA. After blood collection by leukapheresis, PBMCs were isolated using Ficoll-Histopaque density gradient centrifugation and then cryopreserved in the vapor phase of liquid nitrogen. Analytical flow cytometry was used to check the purity and quantity of every magnetically sorted T cell population. Each sorted fraction had its genomic DNA isolated and then quantified by UV absorbance on a Nanodrop 2000c. Details on this clone: The antigen this receptor binds is unknown. Nothing much larger sits one base from this clone, and base qualities are not available.

TCR CDR3 regions were amplified from genomic DNA by multiplex PCR using the deep immunoSEQ assay. Extracted genomic DNA from each cell subset was spread evenly across all wells of several immunoSEQ 96-well plates, with each plate serving as a replicate. For sorted subsets, around 200 ng genomic DNA, equal to 25,000 to 35,000 T cell genomes, was loaded into each replicate PCR. Purified libraries were quantified with a Qubit 3.0 fluorometer, sized on a Bioanalyzer 2100, and re-quantified with the KAPA Library Quantification kit. Every immunoSEQ 96-well plate was sequenced on a dedicated single-read 150-cycle Illumina NextSeq 550 flow cell. The authors' analysis ran thus. Because the immunoSEQ output included only junctional sequences and no quality scores, the filtering could not be the same as the filtering used for full-length reads. To assign V/J genes and CDR3, sequences were annotated against IMGT germline references using PyIR, a Python wrapper for IgBLAST v1.9. Reads with weak V/J assignments (E-value above 1e-6), missing CDR3, stop codons, out-of-frame junctions, or ambiguous translated residues were removed. V3J clonotypes were defined by identical inferred V gene, J gene, and CDR3 amino acid sequence. The percentage overlap between two repertoires was calculated by dividing the number of shared unique clonotypes by the size of the smaller repertoire. Repertoire richness was assessed with RTK rarefaction, the Chao1 estimator, and Recon v2.1 estimates of unobserved clonotypes. OLGA was used to compute generation probabilities for all TCRbeta clonotypes that the gDNA method yielded from a handful of donors. The table was pulled from immuneACCESS by TCRdb, which kept in-frame rearrangements only. Such tables lose some clones; where checked, under half of the loss comes from unresolved V genes, and the rest has no known cause. V, J and clone size derive from that table, while D and trimming were established from the DNA sequence. This sample is represented by about 2.2 million clones; around 95% of them were singletons. Under 2% of the sample comes from the top ten.

The V end loses 3 bases and the J end loses 4 bases, and a stretch of 12 bases separates them. Taken from the germline V gene (reference sequence), the CDR1 and CDR2 loops are LNHDA and SQIVND. The CDR3 sequence holds 14 residues, the cysteine and phenylalanine included. Only the CDR3 part of the read is kept: 42 bases, read in frame from the first base. This sequence originates from a man between 18 and 29 years old in good health. Some clones in this sample may be carry-over from other donors' samples. The chain is assembled from TRBV19 and TRBJ2-5; the D gene assignment is ambiguous. Sequenced: naive CD8+ T cells from PBMCs. The sample's cell subset or site label, decoded: CD45RA+CCR7+. The CDR3 amino acid sequence is: CASSMRRIPETQYF. The DNA sequence is TGTGCCAGTAGTATGCGACGGATCCCAGAGACCCAGTACTTC.